A selection of T cell receptor beta chains follows, all from one sample in a study of graft-versus-host responses after intestinal transplantation. Assay used: immunoSEQ multiplex PCR; TCRdb lists only in-frame clones, some missing. The data contain some 13,000 clones, about 36% of them seen just once; the ten biggest clones take up about 1.2%. Here the sequenced sample was alloreactive CD4+ T cells from a mixed lymphocyte reaction culture, taken before intestinal transplant. Source of these receptors: a human patient who received an intestinal transplant. CDR3s include the opening cysteine and the closing phenylalanine or tryptophan. The order of the fields is V gene, J gene, clone size, D gene, CDR3 DNA, CDR3 protein. The D gene is left open where the match is weak. Clone size, where shown, is once, few, many, or a class for clones that have expanded.

V: TRBV7-2
J: TRBJ1-4
size: NA
D: TRBD1
DNA: TGTGCCAGCAGCGCCCAGACAGGGGGCTTAGAAAAACTGTTTTTT
CDR3: CASSAQTGGLEKLFF

V: TRBV30
J: TRBJ1-1
size: NA
D: TRBD1
DNA: TGTGCCTGGAACTCAGGGGGCTACACTGAAGCTTTCTTT
CDR3: CAWNSGGYTEAFF

V: TRBV7-2
J: TRBJ1-2
size: NA
D: TRBD1
DNA: TGTGCCAGCAGCTTAGACAGGGGGGATAACTATGGCTACACCTTC
CDR3: CASSLDRGDNYGYTF

V: TRBV7-2
J: TRBJ2-4
size: NA
D: NA
DNA: TGTGCCAGCAGCTCCCAGGGTTCGGGCATTCAGTACTTC
CDR3: CASSSQGSGIQYF

V: TRBV7-2
J: TRBJ2-3
size: few
D: TRBD2
DNA: TGCGCCAGCAGCACCGGACTAGCGGGGGGGGCAGATACGCAGTATTTT
CDR3: CASSTGLAGGADTQYF

V: TRBV23-1
J: TRBJ2-7
size: NA
D: TRBD1
DNA: TGCGCCAGCAGTCCACCCCGGGACAGGGACTCCTACGAGCAGTACTTC
CDR3: CASSPPRDRDSYEQYF

V: TRBV6-1
J: TRBJ1-6
size: NA
D: TRBD1
DNA: TGTGCCAGCAGTGAAGCGCCGGGACAGGGTAATTCACCCCTCCACTTT
CDR3: CASSEAPGQGNSPLHF

V: TRBV19
J: TRBJ1-6
size: few
D: TRBD1
DNA: TGTGCCAGTAGACCCGGGACAGGGGTCTCTAATTCACCCCTCCACTTT
CDR3: CASRPGTGVSNSPLHF

V: TRBV10-3
J: TRBJ2-2
size: few
D: TRBD1
DNA: TGTGCCATCAGTGACAGGGGGCTTGCGACCGGGGAGCTGTTTTTT
CDR3: CAISDRGLATGELFF

V: TRBV7-6
J: TRBJ2-3
size: few
D: NA
DNA: TGTGCCAGCAGCTTAGAGCAGCGAGGTACGCAGTATTTT
CDR3: CASSLEQRGTQYF

V: TRBV18
J: TRBJ1-2
size: NA
D: NA
DNA: TGTGCCAGCTCAGGAGACCAGGGGAACTATGGCTACACCTTC
CDR3: CASSGDQGNYGYTF

V: TRBV2
J: TRBJ1-2
size: once
D: NA
DNA: TGTGCCAGCAGTGAAGTGGCCAGCTATGGCTACACCTTC
CDR3: CASSEVASYGYTF

V: TRBV18
J: TRBJ2-7
size: NA
D: NA
DNA: TGTGCCAGCTCACCTTTGGGGCTTTCGGGCAGTAACTACGAGCAGTACTTC
CDR3: CASSPLGLSGSNYEQYF

V: TRBV27
J: TRBJ1-6
size: few
D: NA
DNA: TGTGCCAGCAGTTTATGGGGACACCGGGGTAATTCACCCCTCCACTTT
CDR3: CASSLWGHRGNSPLHF

V: TRBV7-2
J: TRBJ2-3
size: NA
D: NA
DNA: TGTGCCAGCAGCTTAGGACGGGGCGGGGGCCTTGGCACAGATACGCAGTATTTT
CDR3: CASSLGRGGGLGTDTQYF

V: TRBV2
J: TRBJ2-1
size: few
D: TRBD1
DNA: TGTGCCACCGGACAGGGGTTGGAGCAGTTCTTC
CDR3: CATGQGLEQFF

V: TRBV9
J: TRBJ2-3
size: NA
D: NA
DNA: TGTGCCAGCAGCGTTAGGGGAAACACAGATACGCAGTATTTT
CDR3: CASSVRGNTDTQYF

V: TRBV18
J: TRBJ1-1
size: NA
D: TRBD1
DNA: TGTGCCAGCTCCCCGGGACAGAGTCGTAACACTGAAGCTTTCTTT
CDR3: CASSPGQSRNTEAFF

V: TRBV11-2
J: TRBJ2-7
size: NA
D: NA
DNA: TGTGCCAGCAGCGCCGCCAGAGAGCAGTACTTC
CDR3: CASSAAREQYF

V: TRBV30
J: TRBJ1-2
size: NA
D: TRBD1
DNA: TGTGCCTGGAGTGTGGGGACAGGGGGGCATGGCTACACCTTC
CDR3: CAWSVGTGGHGYTF

V: TRBV5-1
J: TRBJ1-1
size: NA
D: NA
DNA: TGCGCCAGCAGGTTACAGGGTGTAAACACTGAAGCTTTCTTT
CDR3: CASRLQGVNTEAFF

V: TRBV2
J: TRBJ2-2
size: NA
D: TRBD1
DNA: TGTGCCAGCATCGAGGGACAGGTGAACACCGGGGAGCTGTTTTTT
CDR3: CASIEGQVNTGELFF

V: TRBV11-2
J: TRBJ2-7
size: NA
D: NA
DNA: TGTGCCAGCAGCTTAACGGTCTACGAGCAGTACTTC
CDR3: CASSLTVYEQYF

V: TRBV7-7
J: TRBJ2-3
size: few
D: TRBD2
DNA: TGTGCCAGCAGCTTAGGACTAGCGGGGGGGCTGGATACGCAGTATTTT
CDR3: CASSLGLAGGLDTQYF

V: TRBV5-1
J: TRBJ2-5
size: once
D: TRBD1
DNA: TGCGCCAGCAGCGGAACGGGACAGGGGATCGAAGAGCAGTACTTC
CDR3: CASSGTGQGIEEQYF